The 27 T cell receptor beta chains below were found in one sample sequenced in a study of T cells in Graves' hyperthyroidism and ophthalmopathy. RNA transcripts provided the source from which TCR beta CDR3 regions were amplified. TCR CDR3 underwent first-round RT-PCR with the HTBI primer set. TCRdb independently ran MiXCR on the multiplex PCR reads; one entry per CDR3 protein. The table lists about 620,000 distinct CDR3 sequences, 15% to 20% of them singletons. The specimen sequenced was blood. All receptors derive from a woman aged 25 to 45 with Graves' hyperthyroidism.

This clonotype was seen many times. The chain carries TRBV12-3 or TRBV12-4 and TRBJ2-1; 9 bases align to TRBD2. The CDR3 covers 16 residues. J was trimmed by 6 bases and V by 4 bases; bases with no gene match: 10. The CDR3, as DNA: TGTGCCAGCAGTTCCTCAAGACTAGCGGATGTCAATGAGCAGTTCTTC. It encodes CASSSSRLADVNEQFF.

This clonotype was seen repeatedly, ten times or more. V is TRBV6-2 or TRBV6-3 and J is TRBJ2-2; D is perhaps TRBD1 (7 bases). Germline CDR1 reads MNHEY; CDR2 reads SVGEGT. The CDR3 is 15 amino acids. Trimming pared 2 bases from V and 2 bases from J, leaving 9 bases between. CDR3 nucleotide sequence: TGTGCCAGCAGTTACGGAGGGGGCAACACCGGGGAGCTGTTTTTT. This translates into CASSYGGGNTGELFF.

This clonotype was counted many times. This CDR3 is CASSRNLASEQYF. The CDR3 nucleotides are TGTGCCAGCAGCCGTAACCTAGCATCCGAGCAGTACTTC. The rearrangement joins TRBV6-1 to TRBJ2-7; a weak D match, TRBD2 (5 bases). The CDR3 loop spans 13 amino acids. Per germline, CDR1 MNHNS and CDR2 SASEGT. Trimming removed 6 bases from V and 6 bases from J, with 15 bases in between.

The chain has TRBV14 and TRBJ1-2, with D possibly matching TRBD1 (6 bases). The V end was cut by 1 base, the J end by 4 bases, with 10 bases between. The CDR3 totals 14 residues. CDR1 and CDR2 from the germline V gene are SGHDN and FVKESK. CDR3 sequence reads: CASSQGGAVYGYTF. CDR3 bases: TGTGCCAGCAGCCAAGGGGGGGCAGTCTATGGCTACACCTTC. The whole variable domain, filled in from reference TRBV14 and TRBJ1-2, reads EAGVTQFPSHSVIEKGQTVTLRCDPISGHDNLYWYRRVMGKEIKFLLHFVKESKQDESGMPNNRFLAERTGGTYSTLKVQPAELEDSGVYFCASSQGGAVYGYTFGSGTRLTVV.

In its sample, this clonotype was seen a few times. V usage is TRBV5-5 and J usage is TRBJ2-7; D is perhaps TRBD1 or TRBD2 (5 bases each). Trimming cost V 9 bases and J 6 bases, with 19 bases left between them. This CDR3 spans 13 amino acids. Germline V gene lookup returns CDR1 SGHKS and CDR2 YYEKEE (reference sequence). The CDR3 region has the DNA TGTGCCACGGCGATGTCGGGGCTCGGCGAGCAGTACTTC. Encoded protein: CATAMSGLGEQYF.

The sample holds many counts of this clonotype. The chain joins TRBV28 to TRBJ2-5, with 8 bases aligning to TRBD2. The CDR3 contains 15 residues. The junction had 4 bases not matched to a gene; V was cut back by 2 bases and J by 2 bases. Germline CDR1 and CDR2: MDHEN and SYDVKM. CDR3: CASSLASGPQETQYF. CDR3 in DNA: TGTGCCAGCAGTTTAGCTAGCGGGCCACAAGAGACCCAGTACTTC.

There are a few counts of this clonotype. The rearrangement uses TRBV3-1 and TRBJ2-3; 7 nucleotides match TRBD2. The CDR3 sequence is 16 residues long. J lost 3 bases, V lost 0 bases, and 6 bases had no gene match. The V gene's germline CDR1 is LGHDT and CDR2 YNNKEL (reference sequence). CDR3 bases: TGTGCCAGCAGCCAAGACCCCCTAGCGGAAACAGATACGCAGTATTTT. Translated: CASSQDPLAETDTQYF.

Many counts were recorded for this clonotype. The chain links TRBV18 to TRBJ2-3; D is perhaps TRBD2 (5 bases). The V gene's germline CDR1 is KGHSH and CDR2 LQKENI. V dropped 3 bases and J dropped 9 bases, with 10 bases sitting between them. The CDR3 spans 12 residues. The CDR3 loop is CASSPDPGTQYF. For the CDR3, the DNA is TGTGCCAGCTCACCGGACCCGGGGACGCAGTATTTT. The full variable domain, rest sourced from reference TRBV18 and TRBJ2-3, is NAGVMQNPRHLVRRRGQEARLRCSPMKGHSHVYWYRQLPEEGLKFMVYLQKENIIDESGMPKERFSAEFPKEGPSILRIQQVVRGDSAAYFCASSPDPGTQYFGPGTRLTVL.

This clonotype was observed many times. The chain joins TRBV7-2 to TRBJ1-2, with 7 nucleotides matching TRBD1. The V segment lost 1 base and the J segment 4 bases; nucleotides outside the gene matches: 3. The CDR3 has 14 amino acids. Germline loops: CDR1 SGHTA, CDR2 FQGNSA. CDR3 sequence: CASSLGQGGYGYTF. For the CDR3, the DNA is TGTGCCAGCAGCTTAGGACAGGGCGGCTATGGCTACACCTTC.

The V and J genes are TRBV6-1 and TRBJ2-3; D tentatively reads TRBD1 or TRBD2 (5 bases each). Looked up from germline, CDR1 is MNHNS and CDR2 is SASEGT. The V end was cut by 7 bases, the J end by 2 bases, with 13 bases between. CDR3 size: 14 residues. This CDR3 reads CASIGTEDTDTQYF. CDR3 nucleotides: TGTGCCAGCATCGGGACCGAAGACACAGATACGCAGTATTTT.

This clonotype was found a few times. This chain connects TRBV7-3 to TRBJ2-2; D is undetermined. In germline, CDR1 is SGHTA, CDR2 FQGTGA. The V end lost 6 bases, the J end lost 5 bases, and 13 bases lay between the germline ends. The CDR3 contains 14 residues. CDR3 loop: CASRPNPRTGELFF. CDR3 nucleotide sequence: TGTGCCAGCAGACCAAACCCGAGGACCGGGGAGCTGTTTTTT.

This clonotype was detected ten times or more. The chain couples TRBV20-1 to TRBJ2-3; TRBD2 matches at 8 bases. CDR3 length: 15 amino acids. CDR1 is DFQATT, CDR2 SNEGSKA, per germline (reference sequence). V gave up 2 bases and J gave up 0 bases; unmatched junction bases: 4. CDR3 bases: TGCAGTGCTAGATGGCGGGAGGTTAGCACAGATACGCAGTATTTT. Translating it yields CSARWREVSTDTQYF.

This chain joins TRBV19 and TRBJ1-2; D is uncertain. The V gene's germline CDR1 is LNHDA and CDR2 SQIVND (reference sequence). Trimming took 3 bases from V and 4 from J, leaving 21 bases between them. This CDR3 spans 17 amino acids. The CDR3 loop reads CASSIVSPDGRGYGYTF. CDR3 bases: TGTGCCAGTAGTATCGTCAGTCCGGACGGAAGAGGCTATGGCTACACCTTC.

This clonotype has a count of ten or more. The junction shows a germline mismatch at one end, possibly a read error. The chain employs TRBV5-1 and TRBJ2-7, with D tentatively TRBD1 (6 bases). The CDR3 has 14 residues. Germline V CDR1 and CDR2: SGHRS, YFSETQ. In nucleotides, the CDR3 is TGTGCCAGCAGCTTAGAACAGGGACCCTACGAGCAGTACTTC. Amino acid sequence: CASSLEQGPYEQYF.

This clonotype was counted at least ten times. This sequence joins TRBV12-5 and TRBJ2-7; TRBD1 aligns across 9 bases. Germline-derived CDR1 and CDR2 are LGHNT and FRNRAP. The length of the CDR3 is 16 residues. The V gene end was trimmed by 1 base and the J gene end by 3 bases; junction bases not matched to a gene: 7. CDR3 coding DNA: TGTGCTAGTGGTTTGGCGGACAGGGGTCCGTACTACGAGCAGTACTTC. Translated: CASGLADRGPYYEQYF.

This clonotype was recorded at least ten times. The V call is TRBV3-1, the J call TRBJ2-7, with a tentative D call TRBD1 (6 bases). The CDR3 runs to 15 residues. Germline CDR1 reads LGHDT; CDR2 reads YNNKEL (reference sequence). The V end lost 4 bases, the J end lost 5 bases, and 18 bases lay between the germline ends. This CDR3 reads CASSRSGAELDEQYF. The CDR3 DNA is TGTGCCAGCAGCCGATCAGGGGCCGAATTGGACGAGCAGTACTTC.

The chain uses TRBV20-1 and TRBJ2-7; D not certain. Germline loops: CDR1 DFQATT, CDR2 SNEGSKA (reference sequence). The CDR3 extends over 13 amino acids. With 2 bases removed from V and 2 bases from J, the gap between germline ends came to 10 bases. The CDR3 is CSARSQVPYEQYF. The CDR3 region has the DNA TGCAGTGCTAGAAGCCAGGTTCCCTACGAGCAGTACTTC.

This clonotype occurred a few times. V gene TRBV6-1 combines with J gene TRBJ1-2; TRBD1 aligns across 11 bases. Germline CDR1 MNHNS, CDR2 SASEGT. CDR3 length: 16 amino acids. The V segment lost 5 bases and the J segment 3 bases; nucleotides outside the gene matches: 8. DNA of the CDR3: TGTGCCAGCAGTCCCACGGGACAGGGGGTATACTATGGCTACACCTTC. Protein product: CASSPTGQGVYYGYTF.

Worth noting for this clonotype: A much larger clone sits a single nucleotide away, making a read error possible. The rearrangement links TRBV12-3 or TRBV12-4 to TRBJ1-2, with D possibly matching TRBD1 (5 bases). Trimming pared 6 bases from V and 6 bases from J, leaving 20 bases between. The CDR3 has 15 residues. The CDR3 spells CASSPTGAGRDGYTF. CDR3 bases: TGTGCCAGCAGCCCTACCGGGGCAGGGAGAGATGGCTACACCTTC.

This clonotype was observed at least ten times. This chain uses TRBV30 with TRBJ1-1, with a tentative D call TRBD1 (5 bases). Germline V gene lookup returns CDR1 GTSNPN and CDR2 SVGIG (reference sequence). The CDR3 is made up of 11 amino acids. The CDR3: CGSRGRTEAFF. As DNA, the CDR3 is TGTGGTTCCCGGGGGAGGACTGAAGCTTTCTTT.

This clonotype has just one count. This chain joins TRBV12-3 or TRBV12-4 and TRBJ2-7, with TRBD2 matching 8 bases. Trimming removed 6 bases from V and 4 bases from J; junction bases left unmatched: 8. The CDR3 runs 14 residues. CDR3 amino acids: CASRHSGTTYEQYF. In DNA, the CDR3 is TGTGCCAGCAGACATAGCGGGACAACTTACGAGCAGTACTTC.

In regard to this clonotype: A much more abundant neighbour one base away suggests this may be a read error. The chain employs TRBV11-3 and TRBJ2-1, with 7 bases matching TRBD1. This CDR3 region has 15 residues. In germline, CDR1 is SGHNT, CDR2 YENEEA. The DNA of the CDR3 is TGTGCCAGGAGCTTAGAGGGGGCGTCCTACAATGAGCAGTTCTTC. It encodes CARSLEGASYNEQFF. The full variable domain, in which reference TRBV11-3 and TRBJ2-1 provide the parts outside the CDR3, is EAGVVQSPRYKIIEKKQPVAFWCNPISGHNTLYWYLQNLGQGPELLIRYENEEAVDDSQLPKDRFSAERLKGVDSTLKIQPAELGDSAVYLCARSLEGASYNEQFFGPGTRLTVL.

CDR3 in amino acids: CASSEGTPFNEQFF. In DNA, the CDR3 is TGTGCCAGCAGTGAGGGGACTCCGTTCAATGAGCAGTTCTTC. The V and J genes are TRBV6-1 and TRBJ2-1; D is perhaps TRBD2 (6 bases). Between the trimmed V and J ends, which lost 3 bases and 6 bases, there was a span of 12 bases. The CDR3 spans 14 residues. Germline values: CDR1 MNHNS, CDR2 SASEGT.

In this sample, this clonotype turned up many times. This chain connects TRBV30 to TRBJ2-3; D might be TRBD2 (6 bases). The CDR3 is 14 amino acids. V lost 3 bases and J 2 bases, leaving 12 bases between the germline ends. Germline V lookup: CDR1 GTSNPN, CDR2 SVGIG (reference sequence). CDR3 region: CAWSGSPATDTQYF. CDR3 DNA sequence: TGTGCCTGGAGCGGGAGCCCCGCCACAGATACGCAGTATTTT.

The chain employs TRBV6-1 and TRBJ2-3; D might be TRBD2 (5 bases). The germline V and J ends were trimmed by 8 bases and 0 bases, with 15 bases remaining between them. Germline V lookup: CDR1 MNHNS, CDR2 SASEGT. This CDR3 is built from 15 residues. The CDR3 DNA is TGTGCCAGCCCGCTCCGGGGTGGCAGCACAGATACGCAGTATTTT. Translation: CASPLRGGSTDTQYF.

This clonotype was detected only a few times. J is TRBJ2-1 and V is TRBV4-1; TRBD2 matches 9 bases. V lost 1 base, J lost 9 bases, and 7 bases stayed unmatched. The CDR3 loop spans 15 amino acids. Germline V gene sequence: CDR1 MGHRA, CDR2 YSYEKL. The CDR3 loop reads CASSQGASGIGEQFF. CDR3 nucleotide sequence: TGCGCCAGCAGCCAAGGGGCTAGCGGGATTGGTGAGCAGTTCTTC.

This clonotype was seen many times. V and J are TRBV28 and TRBJ2-1, with D uncertain. Trimming left V 8 bases short and J 4 bases short, with 12 bases between. There are 13 residues in the CDR3. Germline lookup yields CDR1 MDHEN and CDR2 SYDVKM. The CDR3 DNA reads as TGTGCCAGCTCTGAAGCCGCATACAATGAGCAGTTCTTC. Translation: CASSEAAYNEQFF.